This T cell receptor beta chain was found in a study of blood T cell repertoires in COVID-19. Study background: The United States, Italy and Spain provided the acute and convalescent COVID-19 samples. PBMCs, B-cell-depleted T cells, or T cells were the source of the cDNA or gDNA that made up the material.

Sequencing was performed with immunoSEQ multiplex PCR; in TCRdb, only in-frame clones are kept and a portion is missing. The sample holds 40,000 or so clones; approximately 90% are singletons and the top ten take more than 10%. V shed 0 bases and J 10 bases; nucleotides not matched to a gene: 1. Germline CDR1 SNHLY, CDR2 FYNNEI. There are 13 residues in the CDR3. The J gene is TRBJ2-1, the V gene TRBV2, with TRBD1 matching over 9 bases. Specimen: peripheral blood. This TCR was sampled from a human donor in a cohort sampled during active COVID-19. This CDR3 is CASSEAGQGEQFF. Here the CDR3 DNA reads TGTGCCAGCAGTGAAGCGGGACAGGGCGAGCAGTTCTTC. Filled out from reference TRBV2 and TRBJ2-1, the complete variable domain reads EPEVTQTPSHQVTQMGQEVILRCVPISNHLYFYWYRQILGQKVEFLVSFYNNEISEKSEIFDDQFSVERPDGSNFTLKIRSTKLEDSAMYFCASSEAGQGEQFFGPGTRLTVL.